The 27 T cell receptor beta chains below were found in one sample sequenced in a study of T cells in Graves' hyperthyroidism and ophthalmopathy. RNA transcripts provided the source from which TCR beta CDR3 regions were amplified. The study used the HTBI primer set for a first-round RT-PCR of the TCR CDR3. TCRdb called the multiplex PCR reads again in MiXCR, with one record for every CDR3 protein. The data show around 300,000 distinct CDR3 sequences, roughly 15% seen once. The sequenced material came from blood. The receptors stem from a woman aged 35 to 49 with Graves' hyperthyroidism.

In its sample, this clonotype was seen many times. This rearrangement joins TRBV28 to TRBJ2-1; the match to TRBD2 covers 9 bases. Germline V lookup: CDR1 MDHEN, CDR2 SYDVKM. This CDR3 contains 14 residues. V dropped 7 bases and J dropped 8; count of bases not matched to a gene: 9. In nucleotides, the CDR3 is TGTGCCAGCATTCTTAGCGGGAGCATCCATGAGCAGTTCTTC. Protein sequence: CASILSGSIHEQFF.

This chain joins TRBV7-2 and TRBJ2-6; a weak D match, TRBD2 (6 bases). The V and J ends lost 5 bases and 2 bases respectively, with 7 bases between them. Germline V gives CDR1 SGHTA, CDR2 FQGNSA. The CDR3 is 14 amino acids. CDR3 region: CASSPSAGANVLTF. For the CDR3, the DNA is TGTGCCAGCAGCCCTAGCGCTGGGGCCAACGTCCTGACTTTC.

This clonotype was recorded many times. This chain links TRBV3-1 with TRBJ2-1, with 7 bases aligning to TRBD1. The ends lost 1 base at V and 9 bases at J; junction bases unmatched: 6. The CDR3 runs to 14 residues. Per the germline V gene, CDR1 is LGHDT and CDR2 is YNNKEL (reference sequence). The CDR3 spells CASSQGQGRGEQFF. The DNA for the CDR3 is TGTGCCAGCAGCCAAGGACAGGGAAGGGGTGAGCAGTTCTTC.

As to this clonotype: This may be a read error, as it is one base from a much larger clone. The chain employs TRBV29-1 and TRBJ1-1; D not certain. Trimming removed 4 bases from V and 1 base from J, with 7 bases in between. CDR1 and CDR2 from the germline V gene are SQVTM and ANQGSEA. This CDR3 is 12 amino acids long. The CDR3 DNA is TGCAGCGTTGTTAAGGGGAACACTGAAGCTTTCTTT. Its translation is CSVVKGNTEAFF.

At least ten counts were recorded for this clonotype. This chain links TRBV28 with TRBJ1-1; D remains unclear. The CDR3 is 13 residues long. Per the germline V gene, CDR1 is MDHEN and CDR2 is SYDVKM. Trimming cost V 5 bases and J 5 bases, with 12 bases left between them. This CDR3 reads CASSPPRSTEAFF. As DNA, the CDR3 is TGTGCCAGCAGTCCCCCGCGGAGTACTGAAGCTTTCTTT.

This clonotype was detected ten times or more. V gene TRBV28 combines with J gene TRBJ1-1; D not resolved. The ends were cut back, 8 bases at V and 5 bases at J, with 18 bases in the middle. The CDR3 has 14 amino acids. CDR1 and CDR2 (germline): MDHEN, SYDVKM. CDR3 protein: CASGISASWTEAFF. The DNA for the CDR3 is TGTGCCAGCGGGATTTCGGCGAGTTGGACTGAAGCTTTCTTT.

Many counts were recorded for this clonotype. This chain joins TRBV20-1 and TRBJ2-1, with 11 bases identical to TRBD2. V dropped 6 bases and J dropped 5; count of bases not matched to a gene: 6. The CDR3 loop spans 14 amino acids. Germline loops: CDR1 DFQATT, CDR2 SNEGSKA (reference sequence). Here the CDR3 reads CSAGLAGINNEQFF. The DNA for the CDR3 is TGCAGTGCCGGACTAGCGGGCATAAACAATGAGCAGTTCTTC.

This clonotype turned up a few times. The genes are TRBV6-1 and TRBJ2-7, with 7 bases lining up with TRBD2. The V segment lost 7 bases and the J segment 1 base; nucleotides outside the gene matches: 13. CDR1 and CDR2 from the germline V gene are MNHNS and SASEGT. The CDR3 consists of 16 residues. The CDR3 spells CASKAGVAVNSYEQYF. CDR3 bases: TGTGCCAGCAAGGCGGGAGTAGCCGTAAATTCCTACGAGCAGTACTTC.

About this clonotype itself: A single base separates this from a much larger clone, so it may be a read error. This rearrangement joins TRBV5-1 to TRBJ2-7; TRBD2 is a possible D gene (5 bases). The CDR3 sequence is 13 residues long. V was pared by 0 bases and J by 7 bases, with 11 bases between. Germline V gene data show CDR1 as SGHRS and CDR2 as YFSETQ. DNA of the CDR3: TGCGCCAGCAGCTTGGCCGTTGGGAGTGAGCAGTACTTC. Translation: CASSLAVGSEQYF.

This clonotype was observed at least ten times. The J gene is TRBJ2-3, the V gene TRBV24-1, with 11 bases that match TRBD2. The CDR3 totals 18 residues. Germline CDR1 and CDR2: KGHDR and SFDVKD. Germline trimming cut 5 bases from V and 3 bases from J; bases unmatched to any gene: 12. The CDR3 reads CATSGVGTSGSSTDTQYF. The CDR3 region has the DNA TGTGCCACCAGTGGCGTGGGAACTAGCGGGAGTTCGACAGATACGCAGTATTTT.

The rearrangement joins TRBV15 to TRBJ2-5, with D possibly matching TRBD1 (8 bases). The CDR3 is made up of 16 amino acids. V shed 8 bases and J shed 1 base, with 20 bases lying between them. Germline V gene data show CDR1 as LNHNV and CDR2 as YYDKDF (reference sequence). CDR3 sequence (DNA): TGTGCCACCCGACGCACAGGGGGGGGGGGCCAAGAGACCCAGTACTTC. Amino acid sequence: CATRRTGGGGQETQYF.

This chain links TRBV6-6 with TRBJ1-3; D might be TRBD1 (5 bases). The CDR3 consists of 16 residues. Germline CDR1 and CDR2: MNHNY and SVGAGI (reference sequence). V was clipped by 0 bases and J by 2 bases, with 11 bases between them. The chain's CDR3 is CASSYSGGHTGNTIYF. CDR3 coding DNA: TGTGCCAGCAGTTACTCGGGTGGACACACTGGAAACACCATATATTTT.

The count of this clonotype is one. A much more abundant neighbour one base away suggests this may be a read error. This sequence joins TRBV20-1 and TRBJ2-3, with D unclear. This CDR3 has 11 residues. The germline gives CDR1 DFQATT, CDR2 SNEGSKA (reference sequence). The CDR3, as DNA: TGCAGGGCCGGCCCAGCAGATACGCAGTATTTT. Translated, it gives CRAGPADTQYF.

With respect to this clonotype: A single base separates this from a much larger clone, so it may be a read error. For the CDR3, the DNA is TGTGCCAGCAGCTTCCAGTGGGGGAGCAGTGAGCAGTTCTTC. Residues: CASSFQWGSSEQFF. V is TRBV7-9 and J is TRBJ2-1; either TRBD1 or TRBD2 may supply D (5 bases each). Germline lookup yields CDR1 SEHNR and CDR2 FQNEAQ (reference sequence). Trimming shortened V by 3 bases and J by 9 bases, and 15 bases separated the two germline ends. CDR3 length: 14 residues.

This clonotype has ten or more counts. The chain combines TRBV27 with TRBJ1-5; D unresolved. Germline-derived CDR1 and CDR2 are MNHEY and SMNVEV (reference sequence). The V gene lost 10 bases and the J gene lost 1 base, with 14 bases spanning the gap. The CDR3 runs 14 residues. CDR3 region: CATSAGGSNQPQHF. The CDR3 DNA follows: TGTGCCACCTCGGCCGGAGGGAGCAATCAGCCCCAGCATTTT.

This chain joins TRBV7-9 and TRBJ2-7; 7 bases map to TRBD2. Germline trimming cut 5 bases from V and 3 bases from J; bases unmatched to any gene: 19. Germline lookup yields CDR1 SEHNR and CDR2 FQNEAQ (reference sequence). The CDR3 extends over 18 amino acids. The DNA of the CDR3 is TGTGCCAGCAGCCCCCCCGCGGTGGGGGAGGGCCCTCTCTACGAGCAGTACTTC. Translating it yields CASSPPAVGEGPLYEQYF.

The sample holds many counts of this clonotype. The rearrangement links TRBV7-2 to TRBJ2-1; no reliable D call. CDR1 and CDR2 (germline): SGHTA, FQGNSA. The V and J ends lost 2 bases and 0 bases respectively, with 11 bases between them. The CDR3 covers 16 residues. DNA for the CDR3: TGTGCCAGCAGCTTACGTTTCGGTTCCTCCTACAATGAGCAGTTCTTC. It codes for CASSLRFGSSYNEQFF.

This clonotype has more than one count but fewer than ten. V is TRBV5-6 and J is TRBJ2-1; D gene unclear. Trimming took off 0 bases at V and 11 bases at J, with 12 bases between the two ends. The V gene's germline CDR1 is SGHDT and CDR2 YYEEEE. The CDR3 contains 13 residues. This CDR3 is CASSLGFVGKQFF. As DNA, the CDR3 is TGTGCCAGCAGCTTGGGATTCGTTGGTAAGCAGTTCTTC.

This clonotype was detected ten times or more. The chain couples TRBV9 to TRBJ2-5; 9 positions agree with TRBD1. Trimming at V came to 3 bases and at J to 9 bases, leaving 12 bases not matched to a gene. Germline CDR1 is SGDLS and CDR2 is YYNGEE. This CDR3 region has 15 residues. CDR3 nucleotides: TGTGCCAGCAGCGGGGGACCGGGACGGACAGGGGCCCAGTACTTC. As protein: CASSGGPGRTGAQYF.

This clonotype was detected ten times or more. The chain links TRBV6-2 or TRBV6-3 to TRBJ2-7; perhaps TRBD1 as D (5 bases). The CDR3 is made up of 14 amino acids. Per the germline V gene, CDR1 is MNHEY and CDR2 is SVGEGT. The germline V and J ends were trimmed by 3 bases and 4 bases, with 13 bases remaining between them. The CDR3 bases are TGTGCCAGCAGTTATTCGACAGAAGGTTACGAGCAGTACTTC. Protein product: CASSYSTEGYEQYF.

V usage is TRBV4-2 and J usage is TRBJ2-7; no reliable D call. Germline V gene sequence: CDR1 LGHNA, CDR2 YNFKEQ. V lost 1 base, J lost 3 bases, and 10 bases lay in between. CDR3 size: 14 residues. The CDR3 DNA reads TGTGCCAGCAGCCAAGGCTTAGGATTCTACGAGCAGTACTTC. Translating it yields CASSQGLGFYEQYF.

This clonotype was recorded at least ten times. The chain is built from TRBV2 and TRBJ2-5; possible D gene TRBD1, 6 bases. This CDR3 is built from 14 residues. The V gene lost 3 bases and the J gene lost 3 bases, with 11 bases spanning the gap. Per germline, CDR1 SNHLY and CDR2 FYNNEI. The CDR3 loop is CASSEGAIEETQYF. The DNA of the CDR3 is TGTGCCAGCAGTGAGGGGGCAATAGAAGAGACCCAGTACTTC.

This clonotype showed up many times. The chain uses TRBV28 and TRBJ1-1; D unresolved. The CDR3 covers 14 residues. The V end lost 3 bases, the J end lost 1 base, and 9 bases lay between the germline ends. Germline CDR1 and CDR2: MDHEN and SYDVKM. The CDR3 nucleotides are TGTGCCAGCAGTTTCTGGGGAAGGAACACTGAAGCTTTCTTT. Translation gives CASSFWGRNTEAFF.

Regarding this clonotype: Germline is not matched at one junction end, which may reflect a read error. The V gene is TRBV6-2 or TRBV6-3, the J gene TRBJ2-5, with D tentatively TRBD1 (6 bases). CDR1 and CDR2 (germline): MNHEY, SVGEGT. The CDR3 has 13 residues. The CDR3 here is CAGSSTGLETQYF. The CDR3 DNA reads as TGTGCCGGCAGTTCCACAGGGTTGGAGACCCAGTACTTC.

This clonotype appeared a few times. The chain recombines TRBV28 with TRBJ1-6, with D possibly TRBD1 on 6 matching bases. This CDR3 is built from 13 residues. V gave up 5 bases and J gave up 9 bases, with 11 bases separating them. Germline lookup yields CDR1 MDHEN and CDR2 SYDVKM. CDR3 protein: CASSLRGTSPLHF. CDR3 sequence (DNA): TGTGCCAGCAGTCTGAGGGGGACTTCACCCCTCCACTTT.

This clonotype was counted at least ten times. The rearrangement links TRBV2 to TRBJ2-1; 8 nucleotides match TRBD2. Germline V gene lookup returns CDR1 SNHLY and CDR2 FYNNEI. The CDR3 loop spans 13 amino acids. With V trimmed by 8 bases and J by 0 bases, 0 bases remained unmatched. CDR3: CASGLASYNEQFF. The CDR3 DNA is TGTGCCAGCGGACTAGCCTCCTACAATGAGCAGTTCTTC.

V is TRBV7-9 and J is TRBJ2-6; D remains unclear. CDR1 and CDR2 from the germline V gene are SEHNR and FQNEAQ (reference sequence). The V and J ends lost 4 bases and 0 bases respectively, with 7 bases between them. There are 15 residues in the CDR3. The CDR3 coding sequence is TGTGCCAGCAGCTCTCTATACTCTGGGGCCAACGTCCTGACTTTC. It yields the protein CASSSLYSGANVLTF.